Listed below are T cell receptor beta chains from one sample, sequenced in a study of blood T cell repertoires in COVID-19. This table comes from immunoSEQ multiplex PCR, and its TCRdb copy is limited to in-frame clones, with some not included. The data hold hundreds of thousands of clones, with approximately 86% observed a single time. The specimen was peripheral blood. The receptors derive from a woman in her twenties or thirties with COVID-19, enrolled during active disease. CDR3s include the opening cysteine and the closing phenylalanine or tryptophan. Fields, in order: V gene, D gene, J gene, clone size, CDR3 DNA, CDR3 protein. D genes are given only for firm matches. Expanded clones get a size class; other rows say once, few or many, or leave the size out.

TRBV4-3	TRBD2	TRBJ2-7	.	TGCGCCAGCAGCCAATACAAGACTAGCGGGGGGGCCGTATCCTACGAGCAGTACTTC	CASSQYKTSGGAVSYEQYF
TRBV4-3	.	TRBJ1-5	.	TGCGCCAGCAGCCCTGGGGCCGGGAATCAGCCCCAGCATTTT	CASSPGAGNQPQHF
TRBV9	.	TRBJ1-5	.	TGTGCCAGCAGCGCCGTCCCAGGGAGCAATCAGCCCCAGCATTTT	CASSAVPGSNQPQHF
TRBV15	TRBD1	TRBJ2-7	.	TGTGCCACCAGCGCAGGGGGCACCTACGAGCAGTACTTC	CATSAGGTYEQYF
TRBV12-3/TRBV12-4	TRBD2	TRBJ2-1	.	TGTGGGGGGGGACGGAGCTACAATGAGCAGTTCTTC	CGGGRSYNEQFF
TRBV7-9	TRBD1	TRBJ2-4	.	TGTGCCAGCAGCAAGCAAGACAGGGGGGGAGACATTCAGTACTTC	CASSKQDRGGDIQYF
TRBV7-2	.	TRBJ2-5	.	TGTGCCAGCAGCTCCCCCGGTGAGACCCAGTACTTC	CASSSPGETQYF
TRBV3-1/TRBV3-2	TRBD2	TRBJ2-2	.	TGTGCCAGCTCGGGCGGGAGTCGTGACACCGGGGAGCTGTTTTTT	CASSGGSRDTGELFF
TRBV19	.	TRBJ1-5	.	TGTGCCAGTAGTAAGCAGGGTAGGGATCAGCCCCAGCATTTT	CASSKQGRDQPQHF
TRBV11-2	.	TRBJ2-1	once	TGTGCCAGCAGCTACCCACAGGGCAGCGGAGAGGGTTACAATGAGCAGTTCTTC	CASSYPQGSGEGYNEQFF
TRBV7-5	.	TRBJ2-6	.	TGTGTCAGAAGCCCCCGAGGGGGTACTTTCTCTGGGGCCAACGTCCTGACTTTC	CVRSPRGGTFSGANVLTF
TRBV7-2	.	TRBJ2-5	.	TGTGCCAGCAGAATTTCGGCGACAGAAGAGACCCAGTACTTC	CASRISATEETQYF
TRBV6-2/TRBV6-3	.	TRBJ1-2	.	TGTGCCAGCAGTCACCTAGACCCGGGATTGAACTATGGCTACACCTTC	CASSHLDPGLNYGYTF
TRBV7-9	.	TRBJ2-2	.	TGTGCCAGCAGCTTTAGTGAGCGGAGTGCCGAGGAGCTGTTTTTT	CASSFSERSAEELFF
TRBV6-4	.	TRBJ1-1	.	TGTGCCAGCAGTGAAAACAGAAACACTGAAGCTTTCTTT	CASSENRNTEAFF
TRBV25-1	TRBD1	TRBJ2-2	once	TGTGCCAGCAGTGGTCCGGGACAGAGAAGTTCGAACACCGGGGAGCTGTTTTTT	CASSGPGQRSSNTGELFF
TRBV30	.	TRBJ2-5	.	TGTGCCGCTGGAGTAGAGACCCAGTACTTC	CAAGVETQYF
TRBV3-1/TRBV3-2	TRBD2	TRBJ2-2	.	TGTGCCAGCAGCCATTTACTAGCGGTATCGAACACCGGGGAGCTGTTTTTT	CASSHLLAVSNTGELFF
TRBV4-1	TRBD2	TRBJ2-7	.	TGCGCCAGCAGCCAAGAGCCAGCGGGGTCCTCCTACGAGCAGTACTTC	CASSQEPAGSSYEQYF
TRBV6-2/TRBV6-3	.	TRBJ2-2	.	TGTGCCAGCAGTTACGGGCTATACAACACCGGGGAGCTGTTTTTT	CASSYGLYNTGELFF
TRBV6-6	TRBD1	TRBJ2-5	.	TGTGCCAGCAGCCCAGGGGGTAAAACCCCCCAAGAGACCCAGTACTTC	CASSPGGKTPQETQYF
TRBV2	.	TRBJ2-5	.	TGTGCCAGCAGGGGCCCCCAGGCCCAGTACTTC	CASRGPQAQYF
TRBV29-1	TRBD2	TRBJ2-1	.	TGCAGCGTTGATTCTGCGGGAGGGCCCGTCTTCAATGAGCAGTTCTTC	CSVDSAGGPVFNEQFF
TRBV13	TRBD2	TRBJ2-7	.	TGTGCCAGCAGCTTAAAGCGGGGGGGCGAGCAGTACTTC	CASSLKRGGEQYF
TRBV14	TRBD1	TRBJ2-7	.	TGTGCCAGCAGCCACATGGACAGGGTGGAGGACGAGCAGTACTTC	CASSHMDRVEDEQYF
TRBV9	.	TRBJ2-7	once	TGTGCCAGCAGCCCAACCACCACAGGTATCTACGAGCAGTACTTC	CASSPTTTGIYEQYF
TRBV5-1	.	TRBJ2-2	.	TGCGCCAGCAGCTTGGCCAGGACAACGGCCGGGGAGCTGTTTTTT	CASSLARTTAGELFF
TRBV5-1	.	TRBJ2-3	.	TGCGCCAGCAGCGAACAGGTCAGCACAGATACGCAGTATTTT	CASSEQVSTDTQYF
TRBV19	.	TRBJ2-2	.	TGTGCCAGTAGTACAGGGTTCACCGGGGAGCTGTTTTTT	CASSTGFTGELFF
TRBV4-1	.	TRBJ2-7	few	TGCGCCAGCAGCCAAGAAACAGCGGAGGGCTACGAGCAGTACTTC	CASSQETAEGYEQYF
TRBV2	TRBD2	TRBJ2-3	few	TGTGCCAGCAGTCAAACCAAGCCGGGACTAGTGATCGAGCCGCAGTATTTT	CASSQTKPGLVIEPQYF
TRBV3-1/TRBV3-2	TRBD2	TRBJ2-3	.	TGTGCCAGCAGCCCCGGACTAGCGGGCACAGATACGCAGTATTTT	CASSPGLAGTDTQYF
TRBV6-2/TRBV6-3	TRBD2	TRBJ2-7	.	TGTGCCAGCAGCCTAGCGGGACAGTACGAGCAGTACTTC	CASSLAGQYEQYF
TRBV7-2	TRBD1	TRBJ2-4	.	TGTGCCAGCAGCGGTACAGGGGGCTTGAACATTCAGTACTTC	CASSGTGGLNIQYF
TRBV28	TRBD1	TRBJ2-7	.	TGTGCCAGCAGTTTTGGGGTTGGGCAGGGGGCTAGGGAGCAGTACTTC	CASSFGVGQGAREQYF
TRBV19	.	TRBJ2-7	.	TGTGCCAGTAGTCCCAGGGTCGGGGGCTCCTACGAGCAGTACTTC	CASSPRVGGSYEQYF
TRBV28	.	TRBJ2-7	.	TGTGCCAGCAGTTCTACCACCTACGAGCAGTACTTC	CASSSTTYEQYF
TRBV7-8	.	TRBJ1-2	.	TGTGCCAGCAGCTTGACTGGAACCCTAACGTATGGCTACACCTTC	CASSLTGTLTYGYTF
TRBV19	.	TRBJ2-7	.	TGTGCCAGTAGTATAGAAGTATCACCGATGAGCTCCTACGAGCAGTACTTC	CASSIEVSPMSSYEQYF
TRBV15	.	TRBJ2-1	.	TGTGCCACCAGCTCTAGGAGCCGTTTTGGAATGGATGAGCAGTTCTTC	CATSSRSRFGMDEQFF
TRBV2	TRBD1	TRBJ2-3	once	TGTGCCAGCAGAAAGGACAGGTTGGATACGCAGTATTTT	CASRKDRLDTQYF
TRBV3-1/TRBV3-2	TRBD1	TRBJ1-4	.	TGTGCCAGCAGCCTCCGGGACAGGGACAAACTGTTTTTT	CASSLRDRDKLFF
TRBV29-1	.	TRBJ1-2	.	TGCAGCGATTCCCAGGTCGGTCTCGCCTTC	CSDSQVGLAF
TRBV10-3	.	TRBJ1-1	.	TGTGCCATCAGTAAGACAGACACTGAAGCTTTCTTT	CAISKTDTEAFF
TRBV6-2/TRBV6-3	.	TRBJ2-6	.	TGTGCCAGCAGTTACATACCACTCCCCTCTGGGGCCAACGTCCTGACTTTC	CASSYIPLPSGANVLTF
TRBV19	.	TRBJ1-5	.	TGTGCCAGTAGTTTCTCGGGACTCCCGCCCGTTCAGCCCCAGCATTTT	CASSFSGLPPVQPQHF
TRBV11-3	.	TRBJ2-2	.	TGTGCCAGCAGCTTTACGCGTGGAGGGTGGAACACCGGGGAGCTGTTTTTT	CASSFTRGGWNTGELFF
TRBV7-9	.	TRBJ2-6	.	TGTGCCAGCAGCGCTGCGGGCTCTGGGGCCAACGTCCTGACTTTC	CASSAAGSGANVLTF